Presented here are 30 T cell receptor beta chains from one specimen sequenced in a study of regulatory T cells in long-lasting Graves disease. Investigators prepared the TCR beta libraries by applying iRepertoire HTBI primers and Arm-PCR of CDR3 regions. MiXCR was run by TCRdb on the multiplex PCR reads, yielding one entry per CDR3 protein. The sample lists about 660,000 distinct CDR3 sequences, around 30% occurring once. As to time point: persistent/refractory GD, antithyroid drugs over 5 years with positive TRAb. The authors made the TCR library using RNA they extracted from PBMCs. Material: peripheral blood mononuclear cells (PBMCs), obtained when the disease was refractory, from a patient treated with antithyroid drugs. These receptors came from a female donor with Graves disease.

The rearrangement links TRBV9 to TRBJ2-7, with 8 bases matching TRBD1. Losses at the gene ends were 0 bases for V and 4 bases for J; bases not matched to a gene: 3. CDR3 length equals 14 residues. Germline CDR1 SGDLS, CDR2 YYNGEE. The CDR3 is CASSVAWTGYEQYF. In DNA form, the CDR3 reads TGTGCCAGCAGCGTAGCTTGGACAGGGTACGAGCAGTACTTC.

This chain links TRBV3-1 with TRBJ2-7; unclear D gene. CDR1 and CDR2 from the germline V gene are LGHDT and YNNKEL (reference sequence). This CDR3 is built from 14 residues. The germline V and J ends were trimmed by 4 bases and 0 bases, with 10 bases remaining between them. The CDR3: CASSRYSSSYEQYF. CDR3 nucleotides: TGTGCCAGCAGCCGGTACAGTAGCTCCTACGAGCAGTACTTC.

The rearrangement uses TRBV27 and TRBJ2-7; either TRBD1 or TRBD2 may supply D (5 bases each). Trimming cost V 6 bases and J 6 bases, with 24 bases left between them. The CDR3 contains 16 residues. CDR1 and CDR2 (germline): MNHEY, SMNVEV (reference sequence). CDR3 nucleotides: TGTGCCAGCAGCTCTCGCCTCGGGACGAAACCTAGCGAGCAGTACTTC. It codes for CASSSRLGTKPSEQYF.

The chain recombines TRBV5-4 with TRBJ2-7; 11 bases line up with TRBD2. CDR1 and CDR2 (germline): SGHNT, YYREEE (reference sequence). V shed 3 bases, J shed 0 bases, and the junction held 5 bases outside the gene matches. CDR3 length equals 16 residues. The CDR3 sequence is CASSSRLAGHSYEQYF. CDR3 nucleotides: TGTGCCAGCAGCTCAAGACTAGCGGGACACTCCTACGAGCAGTACTTC.

The chain carries TRBV20-1 and TRBJ1-2; D possibly corresponds to TRBD1 (6 bases). V was clipped by 5 bases and J by 3 bases, with 16 bases between them. This CDR3 spans 14 amino acids. The germline gives CDR1 DFQATT, CDR2 SNEGSKA (reference sequence). DNA of the CDR3: TGCAGTGCTCAAACACCCAGGGGTGACTATGGCTACACCTTC. Residues: CSAQTPRGDYGYTF.

This clonotype was detected a few times. The rearrangement links TRBV12-3 or TRBV12-4 to TRBJ2-5; perhaps D is TRBD1 or TRBD2 (5 bases each). CDR3 length: 16 residues. V dropped 3 bases and J dropped 5 bases, with 19 bases sitting between them. The CDR3 DNA sequence: TGTGCCAGCAGTTTTGGCCGACACCGGGGCTCGGAGACCCAGTACTTC. The encoded protein is CASSFGRHRGSETQYF.

There are many counts of this clonotype. V usage is TRBV28 and J usage is TRBJ1-5; the D is unclear. Per germline, CDR1 MDHEN and CDR2 SYDVKM. This CDR3 contains 14 residues. The V end was cut by 5 bases, the J end by 0 bases, with 8 bases between. The CDR3 sequence: CASSVESSNQPQHF. The CDR3 DNA follows: TGTGCCAGCAGTGTAGAAAGTAGCAATCAGCCCCAGCATTTT. Using reference TRBV28 and TRBJ1-5 for the parts outside the CDR3, the full variable domain is DVKVTQSSRYLVKRTGEKVFLECVQDMDHENMFWYRQDPGLGLRLIYFSYDVKMKEKGDIPEGYSVSREKKERFSLILESASTNQTSMYLCASSVESSNQPQHFGDGTRLSIL.

The CDR3 loop is CASSAQETRTDTQYF. The CDR3 region has the DNA TGTGCCAGCAGTGCTCAGGAAACGCGCACAGATACGCAGTATTTT. V usage is TRBV2 and J usage is TRBJ2-3; D not resolved. Germline V CDR1 and CDR2: SNHLY, FYNNEI. Trimming shortened V by 4 bases and J by 1 base, and 12 bases separated the two germline ends. The CDR3 runs to 15 residues.

The chain is built from TRBV6-1 and TRBJ2-7; D is unclear. In germline, CDR1 is MNHNS, CDR2 SASEGT. CDR3 size: 13 residues. Between the trimmed V and J ends, which lost 7 bases and 6 bases, there was a span of 16 bases. DNA for the CDR3: TGTGCCAGCATCAACACAGCTCTTGGCGAGCAGTACTTC. It specifies CASINTALGEQYF.

The CDR3 spells CASSDLLGPDTQYF. The CDR3 region has the DNA TGTGCCAGCAGTGACTTGCTAGGTCCAGATACGCAGTATTTT. The rearrangement links TRBV6-1 to TRBJ2-3, with no clear D. This CDR3 spans 14 amino acids. The germline gives CDR1 MNHNS, CDR2 SASEGT. The V and J ends lost 3 bases and 4 bases respectively, with 11 bases between them.

This clonotype appeared a few times. The chain combines TRBV7-9 with TRBJ1-2, with D possibly being TRBD1 (5 bases). CDR1 is SEHNR, CDR2 FQNEAQ, per germline (reference sequence). This CDR3 has 16 amino acids. V dropped 5 bases and J dropped 8 bases, with 24 bases sitting between them. In nucleotides, the CDR3 is TGTGCCAGCAGCCCAGAAACGGGGGGTCGGCGAATCGGCTACACCTTC. This encodes CASSPETGGRRIGYTF. Variable domain in full (rest from reference TRBV7-9 and TRBJ1-2): DTGVSQNPRHKITKRGQNVTFRCDPISEHNRLYWYRQTLGQGPEFLTYFQNEAQLEKSRLLSDRFSAERPKGSFSTLEIQRTEQGDSAMYLCASSPETGGRRIGYTFGSGTRLTVV.

This clonotype showed up just a few times. The V gene is TRBV20-1, the J gene TRBJ2-7; 13 nucleotides align to TRBD2. Germline assignment: CDR1 DFQATT and CDR2 SNEGSKA (reference sequence). Germline trimming cut 3 bases from V and 7 bases from J; bases unmatched to any gene: 6. The length of the CDR3 is 14 residues. The CDR3 region has the DNA TGCAGTGCTAGTCGACTAGCGGGAGGTGGTGAGCAGTACTTC. This encodes CSASRLAGGGEQYF.

The chain combines TRBV27 with TRBJ1-5; a weak D match, TRBD1 (6 bases). Germline lookup yields CDR1 MNHEY and CDR2 SMNVEV (reference sequence). Trimming took off 6 bases at V and 4 bases at J, with 13 bases between the two ends. The CDR3 runs 14 residues. CDR3 sequence reads: CASRQGGGNQPQHF. The CDR3 bases are TGTGCCAGCAGACAGGGAGGGGGGAATCAGCCCCAGCATTTT.

This clonotype was observed a single time. This chain joins TRBV7-9 and TRBJ1-2; D may be TRBD1 (5 bases). Germline CDR1 SEHNR, CDR2 FQNEAQ (reference sequence). V lost 7 bases and J 0 bases, leaving 18 bases between the germline ends. The CDR3 totals 16 residues. The CDR3 DNA follows: TGTGCCAGCAACAAAGAGGGGCAGCTAACTAACTATGGCTACACCTTC. Residues: CASNKEGQLTNYGYTF. Full variable domain (outside the CDR3, taken from reference TRBV7-9 and TRBJ1-2): DTGVSQNPRHKITKRGQNVTFRCDPISEHNRLYWYRQTLGQGPEFLTYFQNEAQLEKSRLLSDRFSAERPKGSFSTLEIQRTEQGDSAMYLCASNKEGQLTNYGYTFGSGTRLTVV.

The chain is built from TRBV2 and TRBJ2-1; perhaps TRBD1 as D (6 bases). The CDR3 extends over 15 amino acids. With 5 bases removed from V and 4 bases from J, the gap between germline ends came to 15 bases. The germline V gene has CDR1 SNHLY and CDR2 FYNNEI. CDR3 loop: CASSNRDKGYNEQFF. For the CDR3, the DNA is TGTGCCAGCAGTAACCGGGACAAGGGATACAATGAGCAGTTCTTC. Supplemented by reference TRBV2 and TRBJ2-1, the full variable domain reads EPEVTQTPSHQVTQMGQEVILRCVPISNHLYFYWYRQILGQKVEFLVSFYNNEISEKSEIFDDQFSVERPDGSNFTLKIRSTKLEDSAMYFCASSNRDKGYNEQFFGPGTRLTVL.

The chain carries TRBV19 and TRBJ1-1, with D tentatively TRBD1 (5 bases). The germline V and J ends were trimmed by 4 bases and 0 bases, with 12 bases remaining between them. The CDR3 is 15 residues long. The germline CDR1 and CDR2 sequences are LNHDA and SQIVND (reference sequence). Here the CDR3 reads CASSTGGWMNTEAFF. In nucleotides, the CDR3 is TGTGCCAGTAGTACGGGGGGGTGGATGAACACTGAAGCTTTCTTT.

The rearrangement uses TRBV7-2 and TRBJ1-2, with unresolved D. The CDR3 has 13 amino acids. Per the germline V gene, CDR1 is SGHTA and CDR2 is FQGNSA. V dropped 3 bases and J dropped 10 bases, with 15 bases sitting between them. The CDR3 bases are TGTGCCAGCAGCTTTCCGACAAACTTTGTCTACACCTTC. Translating gives CASSFPTNFVYTF.

The chain recombines TRBV5-1 with TRBJ2-1; D is unclear. The V gene's germline CDR1 is SGHRS and CDR2 YFSETQ. The length of the CDR3 is 8 residues. In nucleotides, the CDR3 is TGCGAACACAATGAGCAGTTCTTC. It codes for CEHNEQFF.

About this clonotype: The germline gene is not matched at one end of the junction; a read error may be the cause. This chain links TRBV10-3 with TRBJ1-1, with D perhaps TRBD1 (6 bases). This CDR3 has 16 amino acids. CDR1 ENHRY and CDR2 SYGVKD come from the germline V gene. The CDR3 region has the DNA TGTGCCCTCAGTCCCTATGGACAGCTGACGAACACTGAAGCTTTCTTT. It codes for CALSPYGQLTNTEAFF.

The rearrangement links TRBV19 to TRBJ1-5; the match to TRBD1 covers 11 bases. V lost 6 bases and J lost 2; bases outside the gene matches: 12. CDR1 is LNHDA, CDR2 SQIVND, per germline (reference sequence). The CDR3 spans 18 residues. The CDR3 nucleotides are TGTGCCAGTAGACCGGGACAGGGGGAAGTTAGGGGCAATCAGCCCCAGCATTTT. It specifies CASRPGQGEVRGNQPQHF.

In regard to this clonotype: The junction differs from germline at one of its ends, possibly a read error. This sequence joins TRBV28 and TRBJ2-4; 8 nucleotides agree with TRBD1. This CDR3 contains 15 residues. Germline CDR1 and CDR2: MDHEN and SYDVKM. The CDR3 protein is CAGSDRTGTKNIQYF. Written as DNA, the CDR3 is TGTGCCGGCAGTGACCGGACAGGGACCAAAAACATTCAGTACTTC.

This clonotype was seen many times. The V and J genes are TRBV10-3 and TRBJ2-5; D is unresolved. Trimming removed 6 bases at V and 5 bases at J, with 13 bases between. The CDR3 spans 13 residues. Germline V gives CDR1 ENHRY, CDR2 SYGVKD. CDR3 DNA: TGTGCCATCAGAGAGAGAGCTAGGGAGACCCAGTACTTC. Its translation: CAIRERARETQYF.

This clonotype was counted a single time. This chain uses TRBV28 with TRBJ1-1; D possibly corresponds to TRBD1 (5 bases). The germline CDR1 and CDR2 sequences are MDHEN and SYDVKM. The V end was cut by 2 bases, the J end by 11 bases, with 12 bases between. The CDR3 has 12 amino acids. Written as DNA, the CDR3 is TGTGCCAGCAGTTTACTTCAGGGATCTGCTTTCTTT. This translates into CASSLLQGSAFF.

This clonotype was counted a few times. The J gene is TRBJ1-2, the V gene TRBV29-1; D remains ambiguous. Germline lookup yields CDR1 SQVTM and CDR2 ANQGSEA. Between the trimmed V and J ends, which lost 4 bases and 5 bases, there was a span of 8 bases. The CDR3 runs to 11 residues. The CDR3 DNA reads as TGCAGCGTTGGGGCAGAATATGGCTACACCTTC. Protein product: CSVGAEYGYTF. Using reference TRBV29-1 and TRBJ1-2 for the parts outside the CDR3, the full variable domain is SAVISQKPSRDICQRGTSLTIQCQVDSQVTMMFWYRQQPGQSLTLIATANQGSEATYESGFVIDKFPISRPNLTFSTLTVSNMSPEDSSIYLCSVGAEYGYTFGSGTRLTVV.

This clonotype has at least ten counts. The chain recombines TRBV14 with TRBJ1-1; D uncertain. CDR1 SGHDN and CDR2 FVKESK come from the germline V gene. The V gene lost 1 base and the J gene lost 3 bases, with 9 bases spanning the gap. The length of the CDR3 is 14 residues. The CDR3 DNA sequence: TGTGCCAGCAGCCAAGCAGGATGGGACACTGAAGCTTTCTTT. Protein: CASSQAGWDTEAFF.

This clonotype has a count of ten or more. V and J are TRBV12-3 or TRBV12-4 and TRBJ1-2, with D possibly matching TRBD1 (5 bases). The CDR3 runs 12 residues. Trimming left V 5 bases short and J 6 bases short, with 10 bases between. For the CDR3, the DNA is TGTGCCAGCAGTAAGAGGGACGATGGCTACACCTTC. Translated: CASSKRDDGYTF.

This clonotype was seen a handful of times. V and J are TRBV19 and TRBJ1-4; no clear D. V lost 8 bases, J lost 7 bases, and 17 bases lay in between. This CDR3 spans 14 amino acids. Germline V gene lookup returns CDR1 LNHDA and CDR2 SQIVND (reference sequence). The CDR3 is CASSLDGNLEKLFF. In DNA form, the CDR3 reads TGTGCCAGTTCTCTCGACGGTAATCTTGAAAAACTGTTTTTT.

The rearrangement uses TRBV19 and TRBJ1-5, with 10 bases fitting TRBD1. The CDR3 length is 15 residues. Germline values: CDR1 LNHDA, CDR2 SQIVND (reference sequence). V shed 3 bases and J 6 bases; nucleotides not matched to a gene: 5. The CDR3 region has the DNA TGTGCCAGTAGTATTATCCGGACAGGGGGTCAGCCCCAGCATTTT. This sequence encodes CASSIIRTGGQPQHF.

A word on this clonotype: The CDR3 ends on some other residue instead of the conserved phenylalanine or tryptophan, so this is likely a read error. The rearrangement links TRBV11-2 to TRBJ2-7; 7 bases are a match to TRBD1. Germline values: CDR1 SGHAT, CDR2 FQNNGV. Unmatched junction bases numbered 5, after V lost 3 bases and J lost 0 bases. The CDR3 totals 15 residues. CDR3 protein: CASSLETGSSYEQYL. CDR3 nucleotides: TGTGCCAGCAGCTTGGAGACAGGGAGCTCCTACGAGCAGTACCTC.

The table lists this clonotype with a few counts. V is TRBV10-3 and J is TRBJ2-7; 11 positions agree with TRBD1. V trimming: 2 bases; J trimming: 3 bases; junction bases outside the gene matches: 3. Germline CDR1 ENHRY, CDR2 SYGVKD. The CDR3 has 15 residues. The CDR3 region is CAISEGTGGDYEQYF. In nucleotides, the CDR3 is TGTGCCATCAGTGAGGGGACAGGGGGGGACTACGAGCAGTACTTC.